A selection of T cell receptor beta chains follows, all from one sample in a study of long-term antiretroviral therapy in people with HIV. Libraries were prepared by immunoSEQ multiplex PCR; TCRdb keeps only in-frame clonotypes and omits some of them. The sample has 25,000 to 30,000 clones, around 80% seen once. The specimen comprised unsorted PBMCs, sampled 3 years after starting antiretroviral therapy. The receptors here all came from a man aged 40-49 years with HIV. The CDR3 runs from the conserved cysteine through the conserved F or W. A D gene is named only where the DNA matches it firmly. Clone size is stated in some rows and not others, as once, few, many or a class when expanded.

TRBV6-4	TRBJ1-2	.	.	14	CASSAIPGVGGYTF	TGTGCCAGCAGTGCTATACCGGGAGTCGGAGGCTACACCTTC
TRBV2	TRBJ1-4	.	.	14	CASSGSLAIEKLFF	TGTGCCAGCAGTGGCAGCTTAGCGATTGAAAAACTGTTTTTT
TRBV9	TRBJ2-1	.	.	16	CASSFSATNTYNEQFF	TGTGCCAGCAGCTTTTCAGCAACCAACACCTACAATGAGCAGTTCTTC
TRBV18	TRBJ2-4	TRBD1	.	17	CASSPPLDSGQGTIQYF	TGTGCCAGCTCACCACCTCTAGATTCGGGACAGGGGACCATTCAGTACTTC
TRBV18	TRBJ1-1	.	.	16	CASSPLQVRSRTEAFF	TGTGCCAGCTCACCACTGCAGGTTCGGAGCCGGACTGAAGCTTTCTTT
TRBV7-2	TRBJ1-3	.	few	15	CASSSQLASGNTIYF	TGTGCCAGCAGCTCCCAGTTAGCCTCTGGAAACACCATATATTTT
TRBV9	TRBJ2-2	.	.	16	CASSVSTGMNTGELFF	TGTGCCAGCAGCGTCTCGACGGGAATGAACACCGGGGAGCTGTTTTTT
TRBV29-1	TRBJ2-2	.	.	14	CSGSSGLNTGELFF	TGCAGCGGAAGTTCGGGGTTGAACACCGGGGAGCTGTTTTTT
TRBV2	TRBJ1-4	.	.	16	CASSDRGDQTNEKLFF	TGTGCCAGCAGTGATCGAGGGGATCAAACTAATGAAAAACTGTTTTTT
TRBV6-6	TRBJ2-7	TRBD2	.	15	CASSYSSGSSYEQYF	TGTGCCAGCAGTTACTCTAGCGGGTCCTCCTACGAGCAGTACTTC
TRBV6-1	TRBJ2-5	TRBD2	.	13	CASIAGGRETQYF	TGTGCCAGCATAGCGGGGGGCCGAGAGACCCAGTACTTC
TRBV5-1	TRBJ2-2	.	.	13	CARGHKDTGELFF	TGCGCCAGGGGTCATAAGGACACCGGGGAGCTGTTTTTT
TRBV6-5	TRBJ2-2	TRBD2	.	15	CASRSGLRNTGELFF	TGTGCCAGCCGTAGCGGGCTGCGGAACACCGGGGAGCTGTTTTTT
TRBV19	TRBJ2-1	.	once	12	CASSKFGDEQFF	TGTGCCAGTAGTAAATTCGGGGATGAGCAGTTCTTC
TRBV9	TRBJ1-2	.	once	15	CASSVGVETRDGYTF	TGTGCCAGCAGCGTAGGAGTAGAAACAAGGGATGGCTACACCTTC
TRBV27	TRBJ2-3	TRBD2	.	15	CASSSRLAGEDTQYF	TGTGCCAGCAGTTCCAGACTAGCGGGCGAAGATACGCAGTATTTT
TRBV13	TRBJ2-5	.	.	14	CASSLGGQLETQYF	TGTGCCAGCAGCTTAGGCGGGCAGTTAGAGACCCAGTACTTC
TRBV6-1	TRBJ1-2	TRBD1	.	13	CATSGQSPYGYTF	TGTGCCACCTCGGGACAGAGCCCCTATGGCTACACCTTC
TRBV6-1	TRBJ1-1	TRBD1	few	11	CASGQVLEAFF	TGTGCCAGCGGACAGGTGCTTGAAGCTTTCTTT
TRBV10-3	TRBJ2-3	.	.	16	CAITPFSGESTDTQYF	TGTGCCATCACCCCCTTCTCGGGGGAAAGCACAGATACGCAGTATTTT
TRBV5-1	TRBJ2-1	TRBD2	.	15	CASSSPRERGGQQFF	TGCGCCAGCAGCTCTCCGAGGGAGCGGGGGGGTCAGCAGTTCTTC
TRBV7-6	TRBJ2-3	.	.	13	CASSLETADTQYF	TGTGCCAGCAGCCTAGAAACGGCAGATACGCAGTATTTT
TRBV6-1	TRBJ2-7	.	few	15	CASSEARVAGREQYF	TGTGCCAGCAGTGAAGCGAGGGTAGCTGGCCGGGAGCAGTACTTC
TRBV4-1	TRBJ1-1	.	.	16	CASSLTQVAPNTEAFF	TGCGCCAGCAGCCTTACTCAAGTGGCCCCGAACACTGAAGCTTTCTTT
TRBV6-5	TRBJ1-2	TRBD1	.	15	CASRPRQGSNYGYTF	TGTGCCAGCAGACCCCGACAGGGTAGTAACTATGGCTACACCTTC
TRBV7-2	TRBJ2-3	TRBD1	.	16	CASSKRAGGGLDTQYF	TGTGCCAGCAGCAAACGAGCAGGGGGCGGATTAGATACGCAGTATTTT
TRBV29-1	TRBJ1-2	TRBD1	.	11	CSVRTGDGYTF	TGCAGCGTGCGGACAGGGGATGGCTACACCTTC
TRBV6-5	TRBJ2-3	.	.	15	CASSRLGGTADTQYF	TGTGCCAGCAGTCGGTTGGGGGGCACCGCAGATACGCAGTATTTT
TRBV7-7	TRBJ2-3	.	.	14	CASSRGSPGDTQYF	TGTGCCAGCAGCCGCGGCTCCCCCGGGGATACGCAGTATTTT
TRBV19	TRBJ2-2	TRBD2	.	16	CASSIALAGDTGELFF	TGTGCCAGTAGTATAGCCCTAGCGGGAGACACCGGGGAGCTGTTTTTT
TRBV5-5	TRBJ1-2	.	.	13	CASSEDGSYGYTF	TGTGCCAGCAGCGAAGACGGGAGTTATGGCTACACCTTC
TRBV4-2	TRBJ2-3	TRBD2	.	16	CASSPNSGSPTDTQYF	TGTGCCAGCAGCCCTAATAGCGGGAGCCCCACAGATACGCAGTATTTT
TRBV7-8	TRBJ2-1	.	.	14	CASSLPGKHNEQFF	TGTGCCAGCAGCTTACCGGGAAAACACAATGAGCAGTTCTTC
TRBV5-1	TRBJ2-7	.	.	12	CASSLGNYEQYF	TGCGCCAGCAGCTTGGGTAATTACGAGCAGTACTTC
TRBV19	TRBJ1-4	TRBD1	few	15	CASRRTGSSNEKLFF	TGTGCCAGTAGACGGACAGGGTCGTCTAATGAAAAACTGTTTTTT
TRBV6-5	TRBJ1-1	.	.	13	CAISESYGTEAFF	TGTGCCATCAGTGAGTCCTATGGCACTGAAGCTTTCTTT
TRBV9	TRBJ2-2	.	.	17	CASSVPGGDKGAGELFF	TGTGCCAGCAGCGTGCCCGGAGGGGATAAGGGCGCCGGGGAGCTGTTTTTT
TRBV6-6	TRBJ1-5	TRBD1	.	14	CASSQGTGNQPQHF	TGTGCCAGCAGCCAAGGGACAGGTAATCAGCCCCAGCATTTT
TRBV6-5	TRBJ2-5	TRBD2	.	15	CASSPGTSPSETQYF	TGTGCCAGCAGCCCCGGGACTAGCCCCTCCGAGACCCAGTACTTC
TRBV7-9	TRBJ1-1	.	once	18	CASSLDFSGRGQHTEAFF	TGTGCCAGCAGCTTAGATTTTTCGGGCAGGGGCCAACACACTGAAGCTTTCTTT
TRBV14	TRBJ2-5	.	.	13	CASSQHTPRAQYF	TGTGCCAGCAGCCAGCACACTCCGCGGGCCCAGTACTTC
TRBV11-2	TRBJ2-5	TRBD2	.	13	CASSFGGIETQYF	TGTGCCAGCAGCTTCGGGGGGATAGAGACCCAGTACTTC